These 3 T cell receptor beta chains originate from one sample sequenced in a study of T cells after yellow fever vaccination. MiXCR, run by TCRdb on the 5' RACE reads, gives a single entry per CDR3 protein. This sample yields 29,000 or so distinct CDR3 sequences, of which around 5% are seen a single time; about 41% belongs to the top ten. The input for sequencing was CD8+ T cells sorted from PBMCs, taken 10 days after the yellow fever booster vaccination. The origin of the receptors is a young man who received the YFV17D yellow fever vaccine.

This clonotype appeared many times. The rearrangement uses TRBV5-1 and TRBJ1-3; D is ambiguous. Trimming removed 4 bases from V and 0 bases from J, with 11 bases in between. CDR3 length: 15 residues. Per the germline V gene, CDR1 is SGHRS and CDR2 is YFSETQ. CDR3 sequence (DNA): TGCGCCAGCAGCCTGTCATGGTCCTCTGGAAACACCATATATTTT. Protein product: CASSLSWSSGNTIYF.

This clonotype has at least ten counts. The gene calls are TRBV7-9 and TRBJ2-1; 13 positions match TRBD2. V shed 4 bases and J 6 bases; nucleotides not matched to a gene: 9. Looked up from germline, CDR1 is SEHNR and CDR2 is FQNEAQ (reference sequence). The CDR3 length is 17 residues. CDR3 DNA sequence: TGTGCCAGCAGCTCTGGACTAGCGGGAGATTTCGGCAATGAGCAGTTCTTC. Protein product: CASSSGLAGDFGNEQFF.

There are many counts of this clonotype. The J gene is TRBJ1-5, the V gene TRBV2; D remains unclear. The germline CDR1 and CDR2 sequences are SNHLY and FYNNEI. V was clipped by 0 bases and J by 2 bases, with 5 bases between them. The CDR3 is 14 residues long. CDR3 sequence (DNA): TGTGCCAGCAGTGAAGCTTACGGCAATCAGCCCCAGCATTTT. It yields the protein CASSEAYGNQPQHF.